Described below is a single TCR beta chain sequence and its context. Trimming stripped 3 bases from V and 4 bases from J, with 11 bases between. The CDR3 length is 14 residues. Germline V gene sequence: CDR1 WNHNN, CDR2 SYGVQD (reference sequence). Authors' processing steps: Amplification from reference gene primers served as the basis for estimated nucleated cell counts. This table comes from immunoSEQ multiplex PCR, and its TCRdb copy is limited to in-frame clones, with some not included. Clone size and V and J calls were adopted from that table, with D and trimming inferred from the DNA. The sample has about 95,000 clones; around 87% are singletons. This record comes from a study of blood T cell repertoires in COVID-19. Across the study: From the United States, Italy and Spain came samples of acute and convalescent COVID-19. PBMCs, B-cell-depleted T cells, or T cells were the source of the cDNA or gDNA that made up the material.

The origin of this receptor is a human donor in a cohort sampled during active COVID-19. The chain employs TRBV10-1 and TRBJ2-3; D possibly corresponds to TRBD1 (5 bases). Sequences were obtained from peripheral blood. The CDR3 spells CASSEKGLADTQYF. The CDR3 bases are TGCGCCAGCAGTGAAAAGGGGTTAGCAGATACGCAGTATTTT.